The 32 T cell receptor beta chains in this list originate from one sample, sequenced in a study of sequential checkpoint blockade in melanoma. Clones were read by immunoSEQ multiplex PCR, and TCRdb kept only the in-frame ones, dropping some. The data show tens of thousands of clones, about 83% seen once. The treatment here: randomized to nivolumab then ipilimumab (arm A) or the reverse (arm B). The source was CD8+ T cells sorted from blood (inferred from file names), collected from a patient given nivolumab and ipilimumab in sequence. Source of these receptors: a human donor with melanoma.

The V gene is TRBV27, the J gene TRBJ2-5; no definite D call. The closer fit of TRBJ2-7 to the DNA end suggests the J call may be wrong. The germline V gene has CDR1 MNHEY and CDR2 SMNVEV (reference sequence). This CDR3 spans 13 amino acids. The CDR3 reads CASSLDLGYEQYF. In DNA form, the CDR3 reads TGTGCCAGCAGTTTAGACTTAGGCTACGAGCAGTACTTC.

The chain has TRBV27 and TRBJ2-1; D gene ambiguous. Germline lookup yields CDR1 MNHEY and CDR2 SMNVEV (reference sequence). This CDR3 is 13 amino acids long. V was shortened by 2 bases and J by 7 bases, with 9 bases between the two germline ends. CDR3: CASSLLGLNEQFF. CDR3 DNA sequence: TGTGCCAGCAGTTTACTAGGATTGAATGAGCAGTTCTTC.

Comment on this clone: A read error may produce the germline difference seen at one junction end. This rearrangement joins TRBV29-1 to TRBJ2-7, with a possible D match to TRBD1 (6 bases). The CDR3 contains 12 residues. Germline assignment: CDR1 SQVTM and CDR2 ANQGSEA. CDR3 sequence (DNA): TGCAGCGTGGAAGTGGGGGCCAACGAGCAGTACTTC. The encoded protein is CSVEVGANEQYF.

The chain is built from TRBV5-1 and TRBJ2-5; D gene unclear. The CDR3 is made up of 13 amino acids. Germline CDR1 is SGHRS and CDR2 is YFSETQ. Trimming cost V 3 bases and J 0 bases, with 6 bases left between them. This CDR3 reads CASSSEYQETQYF. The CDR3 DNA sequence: TGCGCCAGCAGCTCCGAGTACCAAGAGACCCAGTACTTC.

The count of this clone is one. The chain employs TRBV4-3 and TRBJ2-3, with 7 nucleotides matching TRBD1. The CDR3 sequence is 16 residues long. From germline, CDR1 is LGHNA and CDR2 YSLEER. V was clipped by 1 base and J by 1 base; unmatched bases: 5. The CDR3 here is CASSQGQGRGTDTQYF. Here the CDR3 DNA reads TGCGCCAGCAGCCAAGGACAGGGCCGGGGCACAGATACGCAGTATTTT.

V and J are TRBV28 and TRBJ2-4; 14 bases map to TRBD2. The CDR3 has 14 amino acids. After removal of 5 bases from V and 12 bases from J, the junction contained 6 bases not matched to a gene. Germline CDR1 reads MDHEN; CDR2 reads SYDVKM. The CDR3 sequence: CASSLGLAGGSQYF. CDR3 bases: TGTGCCAGCAGTCTAGGACTAGCGGGGGGATCTCAGTACTTC. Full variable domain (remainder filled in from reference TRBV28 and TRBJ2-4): DVKVTQSSRYLVKRTGEKVFLECVQDMDHENMFWYRQDPGLGLRLIYFSYDVKMKEKGDIPEGYSVSREKKERFSLILESASTNQTSMYLCASSLGLAGGSQYFGAGTRLSVL.

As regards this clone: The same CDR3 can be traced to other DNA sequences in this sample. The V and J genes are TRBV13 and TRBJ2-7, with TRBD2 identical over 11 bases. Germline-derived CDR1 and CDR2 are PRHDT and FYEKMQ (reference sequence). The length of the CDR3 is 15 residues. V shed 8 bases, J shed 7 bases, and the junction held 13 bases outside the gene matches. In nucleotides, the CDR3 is TGTGCCAGCGGCCACTTAGCGGGAGGGCCTCAAGAGCAGTACTTC. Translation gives CASGHLAGGPQEQYF.

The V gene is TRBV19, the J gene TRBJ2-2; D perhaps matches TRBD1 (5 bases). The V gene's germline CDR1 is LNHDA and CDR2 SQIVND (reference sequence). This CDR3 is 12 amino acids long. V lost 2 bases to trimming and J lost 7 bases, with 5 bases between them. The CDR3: CASSIRGGELFF. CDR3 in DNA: TGTGCCAGTAGTATAAGGGGCGGGGAGCTGTTTTTT.

The DNA for the CDR3 is TGTGCCAGCAGCCTAGGGGGAACAGTTTTAAGGGACGATGGCTACACCTTC. Translating it yields CASSLGGTVLRDDGYTF. This sequence joins TRBV28 and TRBJ1-2, with D maybe TRBD1 (6 bases). Germline lookup yields CDR1 MDHEN and CDR2 SYDVKM. Trimming removed 6 bases from V and 6 bases from J, with 26 bases in between. This CDR3 comprises 17 residues.

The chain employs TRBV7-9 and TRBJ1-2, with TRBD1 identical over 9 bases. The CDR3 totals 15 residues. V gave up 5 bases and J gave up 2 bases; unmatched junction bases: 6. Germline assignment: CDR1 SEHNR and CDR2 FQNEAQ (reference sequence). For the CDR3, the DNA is TGTGCCAGCAGCCGAACAGGGGGCGAAAACTATGGCTACACCTTC. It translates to CASSRTGGENYGYTF. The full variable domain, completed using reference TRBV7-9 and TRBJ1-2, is DTGVSQNPRHKITKRGQNVTFRCDPISEHNRLYWYRQTLGQGPEFLTYFQNEAQLEKSRLLSDRFSAERPKGSFSTLEIQRTEQGDSAMYLCASSRTGGENYGYTFGSGTRLTVV.

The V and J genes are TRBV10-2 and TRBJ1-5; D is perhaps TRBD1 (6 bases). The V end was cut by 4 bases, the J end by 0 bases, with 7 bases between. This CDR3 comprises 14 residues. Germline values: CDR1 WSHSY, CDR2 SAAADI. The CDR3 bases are TGCGCCAGCAGTGGGACAGATAGCAATCAGCCCCAGCATTTT. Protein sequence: CASSGTDSNQPQHF.

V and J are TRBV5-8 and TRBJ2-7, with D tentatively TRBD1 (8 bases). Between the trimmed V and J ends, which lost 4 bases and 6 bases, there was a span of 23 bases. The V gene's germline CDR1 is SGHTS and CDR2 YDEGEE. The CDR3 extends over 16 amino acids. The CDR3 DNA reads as TGTGCCAGCAGCAGAGCAGTAGGACAGGGAGGGTTCGAGCAGTACTTC. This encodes CASSRAVGQGGFEQYF.

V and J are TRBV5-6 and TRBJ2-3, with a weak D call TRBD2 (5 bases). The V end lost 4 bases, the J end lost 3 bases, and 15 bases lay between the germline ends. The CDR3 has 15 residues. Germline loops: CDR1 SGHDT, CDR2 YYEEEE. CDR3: CASSGENPGTDTQYF. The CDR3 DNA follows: TGTGCCAGCAGCGGCGAGAACCCGGGAACAGATACGCAGTATTTT.

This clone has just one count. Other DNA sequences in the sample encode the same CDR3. CDR3 amino acids: CASSLGLANTYEQYF. The CDR3 DNA is TGTGCCAGCAGTTTAGGGCTAGCGAACACCTACGAGCAGTACTTC. The chain couples TRBV27 to TRBJ2-7; TRBD2 might be the D (6 bases). CDR1 is MNHEY, CDR2 SMNVEV, per germline (reference sequence). Trimming removed 2 bases from V and 2 bases from J, with 13 bases in between. The CDR3 is 15 amino acids.

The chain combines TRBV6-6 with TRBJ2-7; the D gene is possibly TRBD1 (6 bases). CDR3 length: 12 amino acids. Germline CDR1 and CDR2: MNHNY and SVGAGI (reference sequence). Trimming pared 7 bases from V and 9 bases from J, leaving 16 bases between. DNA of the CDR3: TGTGCCAGCACCAACAGGGAAGTTGGGCAGTACTTC. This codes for CASTNREVGQYF.

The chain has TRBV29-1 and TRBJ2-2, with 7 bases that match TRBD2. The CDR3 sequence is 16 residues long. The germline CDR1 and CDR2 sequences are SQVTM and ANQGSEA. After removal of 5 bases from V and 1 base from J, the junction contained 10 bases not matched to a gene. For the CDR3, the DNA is TGCAGCGTTACTAAATCGCTAGCGGAGAACACCGGGGAGCTGTTTTTT. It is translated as CSVTKSLAENTGELFF.

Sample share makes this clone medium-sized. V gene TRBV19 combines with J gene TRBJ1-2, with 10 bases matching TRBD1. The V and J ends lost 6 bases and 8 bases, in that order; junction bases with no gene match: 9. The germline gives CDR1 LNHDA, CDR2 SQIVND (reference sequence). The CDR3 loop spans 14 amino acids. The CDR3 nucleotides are TGTGCCAGTAGCGAGACAGGGGGCGTCCTCGGCTACACCTTC. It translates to CASSETGGVLGYTF. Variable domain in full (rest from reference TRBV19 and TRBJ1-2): DGGITQSPKYLFRKEGQNVTLSCEQNLNHDAMYWYRQDPGQGLRLIYYSQIVNDFQKGDIAEGYSVSREKKESFPLTVTSAQKNPTAFYLCASSETGGVLGYTFGSGTRLTVV.

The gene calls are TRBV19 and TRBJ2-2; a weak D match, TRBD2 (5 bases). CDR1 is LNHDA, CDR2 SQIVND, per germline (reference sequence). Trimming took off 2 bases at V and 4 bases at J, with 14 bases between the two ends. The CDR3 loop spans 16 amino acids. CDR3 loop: CASSINEGLITGELFF. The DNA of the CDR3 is TGTGCCAGTAGTATAAACGAGGGTTTAATCACCGGGGAGCTGTTTTTT.

The CDR3 DNA sequence: TGTGCAGCAGCTCCTTTGGGCAGCAATCAGCCCCAGCATTTT. Amino acid sequence: CAAAPLGSNQPQHF. The rearrangement links TRBV6-1 to TRBJ1-5; D ambiguous. There are 14 residues in the CDR3. From germline, CDR1 is MNHNS and CDR2 SASEGT.

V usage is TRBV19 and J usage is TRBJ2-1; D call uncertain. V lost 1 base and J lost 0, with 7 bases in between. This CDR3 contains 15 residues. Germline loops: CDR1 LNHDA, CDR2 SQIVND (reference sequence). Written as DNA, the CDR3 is TGTGCCAGTAGTATAGGAGGTCCCTCCTACAATGAGCAGTTCTTC. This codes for CASSIGGPSYNEQFF.

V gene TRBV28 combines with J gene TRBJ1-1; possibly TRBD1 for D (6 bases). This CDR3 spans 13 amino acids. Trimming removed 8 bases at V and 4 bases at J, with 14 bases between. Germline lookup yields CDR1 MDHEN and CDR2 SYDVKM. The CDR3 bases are TGTGCCAGCGGCACACAGGGAAGCACTGAAGCTTTCTTT. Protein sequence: CASGTQGSTEAFF.

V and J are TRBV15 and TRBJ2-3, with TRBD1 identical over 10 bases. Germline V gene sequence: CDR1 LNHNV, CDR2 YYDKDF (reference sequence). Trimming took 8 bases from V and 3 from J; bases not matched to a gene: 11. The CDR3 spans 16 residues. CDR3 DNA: TGTGCCACCCAAGCTGGGACAGGGGATTTAACAGATACGCAGTATTTT. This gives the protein CATQAGTGDLTDTQYF. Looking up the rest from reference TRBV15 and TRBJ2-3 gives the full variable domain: DAMVIQNPRYQVTQFGKPVTLSCSQTLNHNVMYWYQQKSSQAPKLLFHYYDKDFNNEADTPDNFQSRRPNTSFCFLDIRSPGLGDTAMYLCATQAGTGDLTDTQYFGPGTRLTVL.

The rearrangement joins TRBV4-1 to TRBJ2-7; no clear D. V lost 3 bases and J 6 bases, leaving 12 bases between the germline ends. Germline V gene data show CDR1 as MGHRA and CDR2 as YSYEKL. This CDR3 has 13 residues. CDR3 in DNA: TGCGCCAGCAGCCAGCGAAGAGGAAGCGAGCAGTACTTC. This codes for CASSQRRGSEQYF.

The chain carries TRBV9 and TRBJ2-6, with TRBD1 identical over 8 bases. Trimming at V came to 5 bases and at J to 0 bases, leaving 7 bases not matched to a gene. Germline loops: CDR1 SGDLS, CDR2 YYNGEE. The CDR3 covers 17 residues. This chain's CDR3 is CASRHNTGGSGANVLTF. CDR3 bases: TGTGCCAGCAGACATAACACAGGGGGCTCTGGGGCCAACGTCCTGACTTTC.

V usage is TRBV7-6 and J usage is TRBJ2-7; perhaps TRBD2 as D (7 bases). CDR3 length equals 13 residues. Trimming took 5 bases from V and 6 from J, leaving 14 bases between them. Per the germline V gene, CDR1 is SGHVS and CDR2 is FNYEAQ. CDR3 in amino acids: CASSEGLGGEQYF. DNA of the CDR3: TGTGCCAGCAGCGAAGGACTAGGGGGCGAGCAGTACTTC. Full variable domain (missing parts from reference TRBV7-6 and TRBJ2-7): GAGVSQSPRYKVTKRGQDVALRCDPISGHVSLYWYRQALGQGPEFLTYFNYEAQQDKSGLPNDRFSAERPEGSISTLTIQRTEQRDSAMYRCASSEGLGGEQYFGPGTRLTVT.

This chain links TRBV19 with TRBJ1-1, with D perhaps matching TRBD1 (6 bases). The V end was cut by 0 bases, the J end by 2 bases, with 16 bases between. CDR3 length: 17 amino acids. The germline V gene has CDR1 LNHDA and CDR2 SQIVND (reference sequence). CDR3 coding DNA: TGTGCCAGTAGTATAGATCTGGGGACACTTACAAACACTGAAGCTTTCTTT. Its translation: CASSIDLGTLTNTEAFF.

In nucleotides, the CDR3 is TGTGCCAGCAGCCCGCTCGGGACAGGCAACACTGAAGCTTTCTTT. Protein product: CASSPLGTGNTEAFF. The chain uses TRBV11-2 and TRBJ1-1; 8 positions agree with TRBD1. The CDR3 contains 15 residues. Trimming at V came to 5 bases and at J to 2 bases, leaving 7 bases not matched to a gene. Germline CDR1 is SGHAT and CDR2 is FQNNGV.

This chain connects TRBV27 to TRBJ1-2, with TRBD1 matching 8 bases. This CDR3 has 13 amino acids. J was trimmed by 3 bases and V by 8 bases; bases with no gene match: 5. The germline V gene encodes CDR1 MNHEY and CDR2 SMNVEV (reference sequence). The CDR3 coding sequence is TGTGCCAGCTCGACAGGGGTGGACTATGGCTACACCTTC. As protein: CASSTGVDYGYTF.

The CDR3 protein is CASTLRDSANYGYTF. The CDR3 DNA follows: TGTGCCAGCACCCTTAGGGACAGCGCAAACTATGGCTACACCTTC. The V call is TRBV13, the J call TRBJ1-2, with 7 positions matching TRBD1. Germline loops: CDR1 PRHDT, CDR2 FYEKMQ (reference sequence). Trimming removed 7 bases from V and 2 bases from J; junction bases left unmatched: 10. The CDR3 contains 15 residues.

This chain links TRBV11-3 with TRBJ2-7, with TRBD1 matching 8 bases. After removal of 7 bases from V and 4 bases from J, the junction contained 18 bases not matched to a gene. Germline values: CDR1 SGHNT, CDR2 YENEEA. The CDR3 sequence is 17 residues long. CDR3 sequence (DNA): TGTGCCAGCAACATCATATTCAGGGGGCGCTTAGTATACGAGCAGTACTTC. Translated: CASNIIFRGRLVYEQYF.

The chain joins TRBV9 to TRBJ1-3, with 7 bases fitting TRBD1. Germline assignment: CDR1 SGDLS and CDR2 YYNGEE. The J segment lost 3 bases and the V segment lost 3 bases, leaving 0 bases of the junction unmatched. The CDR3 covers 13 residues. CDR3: CASSGDSGNTIYF. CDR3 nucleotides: TGTGCCAGCAGCGGGGACAGTGGAAACACCATATATTTT.

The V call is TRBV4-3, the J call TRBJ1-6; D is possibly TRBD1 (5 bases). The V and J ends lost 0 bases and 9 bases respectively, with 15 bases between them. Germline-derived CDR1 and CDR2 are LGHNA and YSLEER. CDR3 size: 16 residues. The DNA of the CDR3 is TGCGCCAGCAGCCAAGAACGTAGGACATACGGTTCACCCCTCCACTTT. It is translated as CASSQERRTYGSPLHF.